Shown below are 20 T cell receptor beta chains from a single sample sequenced in a study of blood T cell repertoires in COVID-19. Sequenced by immunoSEQ multiplex PCR; TCRdb stores in-frame clones only, minus some. The sample has about 210,000 clones, about 85% seen once; the top ten hold more than 1.5%. The sequencing input was peripheral blood. The source of these receptors is a man in his 70s with acute or convalescent COVID-19.

The V call is TRBV7-3, the J call TRBJ2-1, with 9 bases aligning to TRBD1. The V gene end was trimmed by 6 bases and the J gene end by 3 bases; junction bases not matched to a gene: 3. Germline V gene lookup returns CDR1 SGHTA and CDR2 FQGTGA. CDR3 length: 14 amino acids. The CDR3 reads CASSPDRGYNEQFF. In DNA form, the CDR3 reads TGTGCCAGCAGTCCGGACAGGGGCTACAATGAGCAGTTCTTC.

CDR3 loop: CASSPRGQQNSPLHF. Written as DNA, the CDR3 is TGTGCCAGCAGCCCCCGGGGACAGCAAAATTCACCCCTCCACTTT. The chain is built from TRBV7-2 and TRBJ1-6, with 7 nucleotides matching TRBD1. V trimming: 5 bases; J trimming: 7 bases; junction bases outside the gene matches: 8. Germline CDR1 reads SGHTA; CDR2 reads FQGNSA. This CDR3 region has 15 residues.

V gene TRBV4-1 combines with J gene TRBJ1-1; D is unresolved. This CDR3 comprises 12 residues. The germline CDR1 and CDR2 sequences are MGHRA and YSYEKL. V was cut by 7 bases and J by 4 bases, with 10 bases left in between. The CDR3 DNA reads TGCGCCAGCACCAAGGGAGGCACTGAAGCTTTCTTT. Translating it yields CASTKGGTEAFF.

The CDR3 is CASRFDSGQSYPNEKLFF. CDR3 sequence (DNA): TGTGCCAGCAGATTCGATTCGGGACAGAGCTATCCTAATGAAAAACTGTTTTTT. This sequence joins TRBV14 and TRBJ1-4; 7 bases fit TRBD1. The CDR3 covers 18 residues. V lost 6 bases, J lost 3 bases, and 16 bases stayed unmatched. Germline lookup yields CDR1 SGHDN and CDR2 FVKESK. The complete variable domain, with remaining parts taken from reference TRBV14 and TRBJ1-4, reads EAGVTQFPSHSVIEKGQTVTLRCDPISGHDNLYWYRRVMGKEIKFLLHFVKESKQDESGMPNNRFLAERTGGTYSTLKVQPAELEDSGVYFCASRFDSGQSYPNEKLFFGSGTQLSVL.

The rearrangement uses TRBV7-9 and TRBJ1-1; TRBD1 agrees at 9 bases. V was pared by 4 bases and J by 3 bases, with 12 bases of the junction left unmatched. The CDR3 extends over 17 amino acids. From germline, CDR1 is SEHNR and CDR2 FQNEAQ (reference sequence). The CDR3 spells CASSSFAVRQGDTEAFF. CDR3 bases: TGTGCCAGCAGCTCATTTGCTGTAAGACAGGGGGACACTGAAGCTTTCTTT.

V is TRBV30 and J is TRBJ2-7; TRBD2 might be the D (6 bases). The CDR3 is 14 residues long. Deletions cut 4 bases from V and 6 bases from J, with 19 bases between. Germline loops: CDR1 GTSNPN, CDR2 SVGIG (reference sequence). The CDR3 nucleotides read TGTGCCTGGAAAAACTCCGGGGGTTCGGGCGAGCAGTACTTC. It translates to CAWKNSGGSGEQYF.

The gene calls are TRBV6-5 and TRBJ1-4; D gene ambiguous. The CDR3 consists of 14 residues. Germline V gives CDR1 MNHEY, CDR2 SVGAGI. With 5 bases removed from V and 2 bases from J, the gap between germline ends came to 9 bases. CDR3 DNA: TGTGCCAGCAGTAGTAGTATGACTAATGAAAAACTGTTTTTT. Encoded protein: CASSSSMTNEKLFF.

The CDR3 nucleotides are TGTGCCTGGAGTAAACAGGGGAATCAGCCCCAGCATTTT. It specifies CAWSKQGNQPQHF. The chain recombines TRBV30 with TRBJ1-5, with 7 positions matching TRBD1. Germline loops: CDR1 GTSNPN, CDR2 SVGIG (reference sequence). V was pared by 2 bases and J by 4 bases, with 2 bases of the junction left unmatched. The CDR3 spans 13 residues.

The chain carries TRBV7-2 and TRBJ1-2; 10 nucleotides align to TRBD1. V dropped 5 bases and J dropped 8; count of bases not matched to a gene: 14. This CDR3 contains 16 residues. Germline assignment: CDR1 SGHTA and CDR2 FQGNSA. The CDR3 bases are TGTGCCAGCAGCCAAGGGCCAACCGGGACAGGGGTAGGCTACACCTTC. Amino acid sequence: CASSQGPTGTGVGYTF.

V and J are TRBV7-3 and TRBJ2-1, with a possible D match to TRBD2 (5 bases). Germline V gives CDR1 SGHTA, CDR2 FQGTGA. This CDR3 contains 14 residues. With 1 base removed from V and 10 bases from J, the gap between germline ends came to 14 bases. The CDR3 reads CASSLIAEGREQFF. In DNA, the CDR3 is TGTGCCAGCAGCTTAATAGCAGAGGGCCGGGAGCAGTTCTTC.

The chain links TRBV28 to TRBJ2-1, with 9 bases matching TRBD1. Germline V gene data show CDR1 as MDHEN and CDR2 as SYDVKM. With V trimmed by 6 bases and J by 7 bases, 4 bases remained unmatched. The CDR3 covers 13 residues. The DNA of the CDR3 is TGTGCCAGCAGCGCGGGACAGGGAAATGAGCAGTTCTTC. Translated: CASSAGQGNEQFF.

The chain employs TRBV5-1 and TRBJ2-1; the match to TRBD2 covers 8 bases. CDR1 is SGHRS, CDR2 YFSETQ, per germline. With V trimmed by 6 bases and J by 8 bases, 10 bases remained unmatched. The CDR3 is 14 amino acids. CDR3 amino acids: CASTRVAGSHEQFF. The CDR3 region has the DNA TGCGCCAGCACTCGGGTAGCGGGGTCCCATGAGCAGTTCTTC.

V is TRBV19 and J is TRBJ1-5, with D maybe TRBD1 (5 bases). Trimming shortened V by 3 bases and J by 0 bases, and 9 bases separated the two germline ends. The germline gives CDR1 LNHDA, CDR2 SQIVND (reference sequence). The CDR3 covers 15 residues. The CDR3 reads CASSMTVYSNQPQHF. CDR3 in DNA: TGTGCCAGTAGTATGACAGTTTATAGCAATCAGCCCCAGCATTTT.

The chain recombines TRBV27 with TRBJ1-1; 8 bases map to TRBD1. CDR3 length equals 16 residues. The germline V gene has CDR1 MNHEY and CDR2 SMNVEV (reference sequence). Trimming took 2 bases from V and 5 from J; bases not matched to a gene: 10. CDR3 DNA sequence: TGTGCCAGCAGTTTAAATCCGGGACAGGTGGGAACTGAAGCTTTCTTT. Its protein product is CASSLNPGQVGTEAFF.

V gene TRBV5-1 combines with J gene TRBJ2-1; 13 bases align to TRBD2. J gave up 9 bases and V 5 bases, and 11 bases lay outside the gene matches. The CDR3 contains 16 residues. Looked up from germline, CDR1 is SGHRS and CDR2 is YFSETQ. The CDR3 loop is CASSHKLAGGPIEQFF. CDR3 in DNA: TGCGCCAGCAGTCACAAACTAGCGGGAGGGCCAATTGAGCAGTTCTTC.

This sequence joins TRBV28 and TRBJ1-2; D is unclear. V dropped 5 bases and J dropped 2 bases, with 12 bases sitting between them. Germline assignment: CDR1 MDHEN and CDR2 SYDVKM. The CDR3 is made up of 14 amino acids. The CDR3 DNA sequence: TGTGCCAGCAGTCCCCGGTTCCTGAACTATGGCTACACCTTC. Translated: CASSPRFLNYGYTF.

This sequence joins TRBV6-5 and TRBJ1-2, with a possible D match to TRBD1 (5 bases). This CDR3 contains 11 residues. Germline V gene lookup returns CDR1 MNHEY and CDR2 SVGAGI. Trimming cost V 4 bases and J 5 bases, with 5 bases left between them. In nucleotides, the CDR3 is TGTGCCAGCAGTTCAGGGTATGGCTACACCTTC. Translated: CASSSGYGYTF.

This sequence joins TRBV28 and TRBJ2-3; 14 bases are shared with TRBD2. The CDR3 sequence is 17 residues long. Trimming took 7 bases from V and 4 from J; bases not matched to a gene: 10. CDR1 and CDR2 (germline): MDHEN, SYDVKM. As DNA, the CDR3 is TGTGCCAGCACCCGAGGGGGACTAGCGGGAGAGGCAGATACGCAGTATTTT. Residues: CASTRGGLAGEADTQYF.

This chain connects TRBV9 to TRBJ1-5, with D unresolved. The CDR3 has 13 amino acids. The V and J ends lost 3 bases and 7 bases respectively, with 11 bases between them. Per the germline V gene, CDR1 is SGDLS and CDR2 is YYNGEE. DNA of the CDR3: TGTGCCAGCAGCGCAGACTACTTCCAGCCCCAGCATTTT. The encoded protein is CASSADYFQPQHF.

The V call is TRBV4-1, the J call TRBJ2-7, with a possible D match to TRBD2 (5 bases). The CDR3 is 14 amino acids. CDR1 and CDR2 from the germline V gene are MGHRA and YSYEKL. V was clipped by 1 base and J by 5 bases, with 12 bases between them. The CDR3 coding sequence is TGCGCCAGCAGCCAAGGAGGGAGTAGCAACGAGCAGTACTTC. This encodes CASSQGGSSNEQYF.